The subject of this entry is one T cell receptor beta chain. It has no known antigen specificity. Per-nucleotide qualities are absent, and no much larger clonotype sits a single base away. The data derive from a study of CD8+ T cells in alopecia areata (dated by TCRdb to the late 2010s). Notes on the research overall: Treated patients were enrolled in an open-label pilot trial of oral tofacitinib at 5 to 10 mg twice daily for moderate-to-severe alopecia areata. Patients received tofacitinib for 6 to 18 months and were then followed off drug for 6 months to check for delayed response and recurrence. The study used high-throughput TCRbeta sequencing to examine T cell clonal expansion in alopecia areata, in both the C3H/HeJ mouse model and human patients. Human TCRbeta sequencing covered scalp tissue and sorted CD4+ and CD8+ peripheral blood T cells from patchy and totalis/universalis alopecia areata patients and healthy controls. Tofacitinib-treated patients had biopsies at baseline and at 4 and 24 weeks of treatment, with a later scalp biopsy in several patients. Scalp clonality was compared across normal scalp (n=4), patchy alopecia areata scalp (n=8), and alopecia totalis/universalis scalp (n=8). RNA came from the PAXgene miRNA kit for fixed scalp, the miRNeasy kit for PBMCs, and the RNeasy kit for mouse skin. immunoSEQ multiplex PCR using 35 Vbeta forward primers and 13 Jbeta reverse primers was used to amplify TCRbeta CDR3 regions. Points the paper makes about the study in general: Shared TCR sequences between patients were less evident than in mice, which may be partly attributable to HLA diversity in the patient population. Unlike mouse skin, which is dominated by gammadelta T cells, normal human skin has resident alphabeta T cells that are also sequenced, and this complicates analysis of the scalp TCR repertoire. Compared with normal scalp, lesional scalp, particularly in alopecia totalis/universalis, had higher clonality and more expanded CD8+ clones, which suggests antigenic drive.

The sample's time point label is to be understood as: baseline before oral tofacitinib. Lesional scalp punch biopsies and peripheral blood were obtained from alopecia areata patients. PBMCs were isolated by density centrifugation and stained for CD3, CD4 and CD8, after which CD4+ and CD8+ T cells were sorted on a FACSAria. The library was built by means of the immunoSEQ multiplex PCR assay. For TCR sequencing, RNA was extracted from every sample and reverse transcribed into cDNA to serve as template. First-strand cDNA was synthesized using SuperScript III with a 2:1 mix of oligo-dT and random hexamers. Amplification bias was assessed with a synthetic immune receptor repertoire, and residual bias was removed computationally. On the study's bioinformatics: Raw reads were preprocessed to remove errors, and CDR3 was defined by IMGT conventions from the conserved cysteine to phenylalanine. Clonality was computed as 1 minus the Shannon entropy, with the entropy normalized by log2 of the number of productive unique TCRs. Whether each scalp clone was CD4 or CD8 was inferred by checking scalp TCRbeta sequences against the CD4 and CD8 repertoires from sorted blood. In its TCRdb copy, this immuneACCESS table keeps in-frame sequences only and misses some clones. Where compared with another copy, unresolved V genes explain less than half of these, and the others have no known cause. The V and J calls and clone size were taken over from that table, and D and trimming were inferred from the DNA. The sample contains about 140,000 clones, 51% of them found a single time. The ten most abundant clones make up around 1% of the sample.

CDR1 and CDR2 are read off the germline V gene as ENHRY and SYGVKD. The junction carries 11 bases between V and J, which are trimmed by 7 bases and 4 bases respectively. Measured from the cysteine to the phenylalanine, the CDR3 is 13 residues long. CDR3 DNA is the only sequence kept; it has 39 bases, read in frame from the first base. The chain joins TRBV10-3 to TRBJ2-1, and TRBD2 may be the D gene, going by 6 matching bases. Sample: CD4+ T cells sorted from blood, taken at week 0. This receptor was obtained from a human donor with alopecia areata. The CDR3 protein is CAITGRVYNEQFF. The bases read TGTGCCATCACCGGGAGAGTTTACAATGAGCAGTTCTTC.